The 30 T cell receptor beta chains below were found in one sample sequenced in a study of Ad26.COV2.S vaccination and SARS-CoV-2 variants. Treatment in this sample: 15 to 20 received Ad26.COV2.S at low or high dose, single or two shots; 5 received placebo; per-sample allocation not given. Sampling was performed 63 days after the first vaccine or placebo injection. Data came from immunoSEQ multiplex PCR; TCRdb stores just in-frame clones and leaves some out. The table includes some 370,000 clones, about four fifths detected once. Sample: peripheral blood, taken in a trial of Ad26.COV2.S vaccine versus placebo. These receptors were collected from a person aged 18-65 years who received the Ad26.COV2.S COVID-19 vaccine or a placebo.

This chain uses TRBV7-9 with TRBJ1-1; maybe TRBD1 (6 bases). Germline loops: CDR1 SEHNR, CDR2 FQNEAQ (reference sequence). The V end lost 5 bases, the J end lost 5 bases, and 15 bases lay between the germline ends. The CDR3 has 14 residues. The CDR3 loop reads CASSALQGRTEAFF. The DNA of the CDR3 is TGTGCCAGCAGCGCATTACAGGGTAGGACTGAAGCTTTCTTT.

This chain uses TRBV4-2 with TRBJ2-1; D is uncertain. The V end was cut by 3 bases, the J end by 9 bases, with 15 bases between. CDR3 length: 14 amino acids. The germline gives CDR1 LGHNA, CDR2 YNFKEQ. The CDR3 here is CASSQVDSPGEQFF. CDR3 in DNA: TGTGCCAGCAGCCAGGTTGATAGTCCTGGTGAGCAGTTCTTC.

This clone was picked up a small number of times. The chain is built from TRBV2 and TRBJ1-1, with D hard to call. In germline, CDR1 is SNHLY, CDR2 FYNNEI. Trimming took off 4 bases at V and 6 bases at J, with 12 bases between the two ends. The CDR3 has 13 amino acids. The CDR3, as DNA: TGTGCCAGCAGTGTAACGGAGAGGTCTGAAGCTTTCTTT. Its protein product is CASSVTERSEAFF.

The rearrangement links TRBV27 to TRBJ1-5, with no clear D. The length of the CDR3 is 15 residues. The V and J ends lost 6 bases and 0 bases respectively, with 12 bases between them. CDR1 and CDR2 from the germline V gene are MNHEY and SMNVEV (reference sequence). CDR3 sequence: CASRILYTSNQPQHF. CDR3 sequence (DNA): TGTGCCAGCAGAATCCTCTATACTAGCAATCAGCCCCAGCATTTT.

The CDR3: CASSFRVVCYEQYF. In DNA form, the CDR3 reads TGTGCCAGCAGCTTCAGGGTGGTATGTTACGAGCAGTACTTC. The chain recombines TRBV11-3 with TRBJ2-7; TRBD1 is a possible D gene (5 bases). V was trimmed by 3 bases and J by 4 bases, leaving 13 bases between them. The CDR3 extends over 14 amino acids. Per germline, CDR1 SGHNT and CDR2 YENEEA.

This rearrangement joins TRBV7-9 to TRBJ1-2; no clear D. CDR1 is SEHNR and CDR2 is FQNEAQ in the germline V gene (reference sequence). Trimming stripped 3 bases from V and 8 bases from J, with 13 bases between. The CDR3 has 13 residues. The chain's CDR3 is CASSLKVMGGYTF. The CDR3 bases are TGTGCCAGCAGCTTGAAGGTTATGGGGGGCTACACCTTC.

On this clone: This specimen includes other DNA sequences encoding the same CDR3. The V call is TRBV19, the J call TRBJ1-1, with D possibly being TRBD1 (5 bases). Trimming removed 3 bases from V and 4 bases from J, with 9 bases in between. The CDR3 is 13 residues long. The germline V gene has CDR1 LNHDA and CDR2 SQIVND (reference sequence). The CDR3 sequence: CASSIGRGTEAFF. The CDR3 nucleotides are TGTGCCAGTAGTATTGGGAGGGGCACTGAAGCTTTCTTT.

J is TRBJ1-2 and V is TRBV18; the match to TRBD1 covers 10 bases. Per the germline V gene, CDR1 is KGHSH and CDR2 is LQKENI. The V gene end was trimmed by 0 bases and the J gene end by 1 base; junction bases not matched to a gene: 5. The CDR3 runs to 17 residues. CDR3 region: CASSPPGQGRNNYGYTF. The CDR3 bases are TGTGCCAGCTCACCACCGGGACAGGGGCGTAATAACTATGGCTACACCTTC.

This sequence joins TRBV6-5 and TRBJ2-7; TRBD1 matches 7 bases. CDR1 and CDR2 from the germline V gene are MNHEY and SVGAGI. V shed 0 bases, J shed 1 base, and the junction held 6 bases outside the gene matches. This CDR3 is built from 16 residues. The CDR3, as DNA: TGTGCCAGCAGTTACTCGACAGGGAGACAGTCCTACGAGCAGTACTTC. It translates to CASSYSTGRQSYEQYF.

The chain employs TRBV27 and TRBJ1-2; unclear D gene. There are 13 residues in the CDR3. The V end was cut by 7 bases, the J end by 4 bases, with 13 bases between. CDR1 and CDR2 (germline): MNHEY, SMNVEV (reference sequence). CDR3 loop: CASTLGLGYGYTF. The CDR3 bases are TGTGCCAGCACCCTCGGCTTGGGCTATGGCTACACCTTC.

This chain joins TRBV7-9 and TRBJ1-6; D not resolved. The CDR3 is 13 amino acids. Trimming removed 5 bases from V and 13 bases from J, with 15 bases in between. Germline V gene data show CDR1 as SEHNR and CDR2 as FQNEAQ (reference sequence). CDR3 region: CASSPWEGTPLHF. The DNA of the CDR3 is TGTGCCAGCAGCCCTTGGGAGGGAACCCCCCTCCACTTT.

Comment on this clone: This sample also contains other DNA sequences that code for the same CDR3. The V and J genes are TRBV6-5 and TRBJ2-3; D call uncertain. The CDR3 sequence is 12 residues long. Germline loops: CDR1 MNHEY, CDR2 SVGAGI. The ends were cut back, 0 bases at V and 5 bases at J, with 3 bases in the middle. CDR3 residues: CASSYSRDTQYF. CDR3 bases: TGTGCCAGCAGTTACTCTCGAGATACGCAGTATTTT.

The rearrangement uses TRBV7-9 and TRBJ1-3; unclear D gene. V was cut by 2 bases and J by 0 bases, with 8 bases left in between. This CDR3 is built from 15 residues. From germline, CDR1 is SEHNR and CDR2 FQNEAQ (reference sequence). The CDR3 is CASSLMRYSGNTIYF. The CDR3 DNA reads TGTGCCAGCAGCTTAATGCGATACTCTGGAAACACCATATATTTT.

The chain employs TRBV4-2 and TRBJ2-3, with D possibly being TRBD1 (6 bases). This CDR3 has 15 residues. The germline V gene encodes CDR1 LGHNA and CDR2 YNFKEQ. V lost 4 bases and J lost 6, with 17 bases in between. The CDR3 region has the DNA TGTGCCAGCAGCCGGACAGCGGTCATGAGGGATACGCAGTATTTT. It is translated as CASSRTAVMRDTQYF.

The V and J genes are TRBV4-3 and TRBJ2-5, with 9 bases that match TRBD2. CDR1 and CDR2 (germline): LGHNA, YSLEER. The junction had 3 bases not matched to a gene; V was cut back by 1 base and J by 0 bases. This CDR3 contains 16 residues. As DNA, the CDR3 is TGCGCCAGCAGCCAAGCGCCTAGCGGGGACCAAGAGACCCAGTACTTC. It encodes CASSQAPSGDQETQYF.

The chain couples TRBV7-9 to TRBJ2-5; D is perhaps TRBD2 (6 bases). CDR3 length: 14 residues. Germline values: CDR1 SEHNR, CDR2 FQNEAQ (reference sequence). Deletions cut 3 bases from V and 5 bases from J, with 13 bases between. CDR3 amino acids: CASSLGTSFETQYF. The CDR3 DNA reads TGTGCCAGCAGCTTGGGGACTTCCTTCGAGACCCAGTACTTC.

V gene TRBV4-3 combines with J gene TRBJ2-5; D unresolved. The CDR3 length is 17 residues. The V end was cut by 0 bases, the J end by 5 bases, with 19 bases between. The V gene's germline CDR1 is LGHNA and CDR2 YSLEER. CDR3 sequence (DNA): TGCGCCAGCAGCCAAGATAGATCGTATCGGGCGGTGGAGACCCAGTACTTC. Translated, it gives CASSQDRSYRAVETQYF.

This clone was detected once. The chain carries TRBV5-4 and TRBJ2-1; a weak D match, TRBD2 (6 bases). The CDR3 has 14 residues. The germline V gene encodes CDR1 SGHNT and CDR2 YYREEE (reference sequence). Trimming pared 1 base from V and 7 bases from J, leaving 12 bases between. The CDR3 sequence: CASSLLLAQNEQFF. CDR3 in DNA: TGTGCCAGCAGCTTGCTACTAGCCCAGAATGAGCAGTTCTTC. Complete variable domain (other parts from reference TRBV5-4 and TRBJ2-1): ETGVTQSPTHLIKTRGQQVTLRCSSQSGHNTVSWYQQALGQGPQFIFQYYREEENGRGNFPPRFSGLQFPNYSSELNVNALELDDSALYLCASSLLLAQNEQFFGPGTRLTVL.

The chain couples TRBV9 to TRBJ2-2, with unresolved D. There are 15 residues in the CDR3. Germline V gene data show CDR1 as SGDLS and CDR2 as YYNGEE. Trimming shortened V by 0 bases and J by 1 base, and 7 bases separated the two germline ends. CDR3 loop: CASSVANRNTGELFF. The DNA of the CDR3 is TGTGCCAGCAGCGTAGCAAACAGGAACACCGGGGAGCTGTTTTTT.

The chain combines TRBV7-8 with TRBJ2-4; D is ambiguous. The CDR3 has 13 residues. The germline V and J ends were trimmed by 4 bases and 9 bases, with 13 bases remaining between them. The germline CDR1 and CDR2 sequences are SGHVS and FQNEAQ. As DNA, the CDR3 is TGTGCCAGCAGCTCAACCCGAGAAGGCATTCAGTACTTC. The encoded protein is CASSSTREGIQYF.

The rearrangement joins TRBV21-1 to TRBJ1-5; the tabulated D call, TRBD1, remains unverified against the DNA. TRBV21-1 has pseudogene status. The CDR3 loop spans 16 amino acids. This CDR3 reads CASSKSGRGAHQPQHF. CDR3 DNA sequence: TGTGCCAGCAGCAAATCAGGCAGGGGAGCTCATCAGCCCCAGCATTTT.

The chain has TRBV12-3 or TRBV12-4 and TRBJ2-7, with TRBD1 identical over 7 bases. This CDR3 has 13 residues. The V and J ends lost 6 bases and 6 bases, in that order; junction bases with no gene match: 8. The CDR3 sequence: CASSYTGAGEQYF. For the CDR3, the DNA is TGTGCCAGCAGCTACACAGGGGCGGGCGAGCAGTACTTC.

This clone was observed a handful of times. V usage is TRBV19 and J usage is TRBJ1-5, with no clear D. V lost 7 bases, J lost 7 bases, and 14 bases lay in between. Germline V gene lookup returns CDR1 LNHDA and CDR2 SQIVND (reference sequence). There are 13 residues in the CDR3. The CDR3 protein is CASTAGPQQPQHF. The CDR3 nucleotides are TGTGCCAGTACTGCCGGGCCTCAGCAGCCCCAGCATTTT. The full variable domain, rest sourced from reference TRBV19 and TRBJ1-5, is DGGITQSPKYLFRKEGQNVTLSCEQNLNHDAMYWYRQDPGQGLRLIYYSQIVNDFQKGDIAEGYSVSREKKESFPLTVTSAQKNPTAFYLCASTAGPQQPQHFGDGTRLSIL.

This clone appeared a few times. The chain combines TRBV11-3 with TRBJ1-4; TRBD1 matches 7 bases. V was clipped by 3 bases and J by 9 bases; unmatched bases: 7. Looked up from germline, CDR1 is SGHNT and CDR2 is YENEEA. The CDR3 extends over 14 amino acids. CDR3 protein: CASSLNEGGQKLFF. The CDR3 DNA sequence: TGTGCCAGCAGCTTGAACGAAGGGGGCCAAAAACTGTTTTTT.

The J gene is TRBJ2-2, the V gene TRBV19; 10 bases agree with TRBD2. There are 16 residues in the CDR3. Germline lookup yields CDR1 LNHDA and CDR2 SQIVND (reference sequence). Germline trimming cut 6 bases from V and 4 bases from J; bases unmatched to any gene: 8. In nucleotides, the CDR3 is TGTGCCAGTAGGACAGCGGGAGGGTTGGGCACCGGGGAGCTGTTTTTT. Its translation is CASRTAGGLGTGELFF.

The chain has TRBV27 and TRBJ1-6; 9 bases are shared with TRBD1. V lost 6 bases, J lost 14 bases, and 8 bases stayed unmatched. CDR3 length: 13 residues. From germline, CDR1 is MNHEY and CDR2 SMNVEV (reference sequence). CDR3 in DNA: TGTGCCAGCAGGACCTGGGACAGGGCGGCCCTCCACTTT. Translated: CASRTWDRAALHF.

This rearrangement joins TRBV7-6 to TRBJ1-4; 7 bases align to TRBD1. The CDR3 is 14 amino acids. V was pared by 6 bases and J by 9 bases, with 10 bases of the junction left unmatched. Looked up from germline, CDR1 is SGHVS and CDR2 is FNYEAQ. CDR3 DNA: TGTGCCAGCAGTCTACAGGGGACCGCGAAAAAACTGTTTTTT. Its translation: CASSLQGTAKKLFF.

This clone was seen a single time. This chain links TRBV30 with TRBJ2-1, with 9 bases that match TRBD1. The CDR3 contains 15 residues. Germline CDR1 and CDR2: GTSNPN and SVGIG (reference sequence). Trimming removed 3 bases from V and 4 bases from J; junction bases left unmatched: 7. In nucleotides, the CDR3 is TGTGCCTGGAGCCAGGGGACAGGGTTATACAATGAGCAGTTCTTC. This encodes CAWSQGTGLYNEQFF.

The genes are TRBV5-1 and TRBJ2-7; 9 nucleotides match TRBD2. Per germline, CDR1 SGHRS and CDR2 YFSETQ. The CDR3 consists of 14 residues. The trim removed 1 base at V and 3 bases at J, leaving 2 bases unmatched. CDR3 nucleotide sequence: TGCGCCAGCAGCTTGTCTAGCGGGAACTACGAGCAGTACTTC. It encodes CASSLSSGNYEQYF.

The chain joins TRBV6-5 to TRBJ1-1, with TRBD1 as a possible D gene (6 bases). The length of the CDR3 is 12 residues. The V gene's germline CDR1 is MNHEY and CDR2 SVGAGI. Trimming stripped 6 bases from V and 4 bases from J, with 9 bases between. The CDR3 DNA sequence: TGTGCCAGCAGAGGGGGTTTCACTGAAGCTTTCTTT. Translation gives CASRGGFTEAFF.